These 19 T cell receptor beta chains originate from one sample sequenced in a study of PD-1 and CTLA-4 blockade in melanoma. Assay used: immunoSEQ multiplex PCR; TCRdb lists only in-frame clones, some missing. This sample has roughly 30,000 clones, with under 95% found just once. The input for sequencing was CD8+ T cells from peripheral blood, taken from a patient given anti-PD-1 treatment. Receptors originate from a human donor with melanoma.

Here the CDR3 reads CASSSSGWNTEAFF. CDR3 nucleotides: TGTGCCAGCAGCTCCAGCGGTTGGAACACTGAAGCTTTCTTT. The chain couples TRBV7-6 to TRBJ1-1; D ambiguous. The CDR3 length is 14 residues. The V and J ends lost 4 bases and 1 base respectively, with 10 bases between them. Looked up from germline, CDR1 is SGHVS and CDR2 is FNYEAQ.

The V gene is TRBV7-9, the J gene TRBJ2-7; tentatively, D is TRBD2 (6 bases). V was clipped by 1 base and J by 2 bases, with 15 bases between them. The CDR3 runs 16 residues. In germline, CDR1 is SEHNR, CDR2 FQNEAQ (reference sequence). This CDR3 is CASSLGGGRNPYEQYF. CDR3 coding DNA: TGTGCCAGCAGCTTAGGAGGAGGGAGAAACCCCTACGAGCAGTACTTC.

The chain uses TRBV4-1 and TRBJ1-1; 9 nucleotides line up with TRBD1. CDR3 length: 14 residues. Trimming cost V 3 bases and J 13 bases; bases outside gene matches: 12. Germline V gene sequence: CDR1 MGHRA, CDR2 YSYEKL. The CDR3 DNA sequence: TGCGCCAGCAGCCACTTGGACAGGGGTGAGTGGGTTTTCTTT. Its translation: CASSHLDRGEWVFF.

V and J are TRBV7-8 and TRBJ2-1, with 9 bases aligning to TRBD2. With 1 base clipped from V and 9 bases from J, the junction kept 7 bases outside the gene matches. CDR1 and CDR2 from the germline V gene are SGHVS and FQNEAQ. The CDR3 is 15 residues long. The CDR3 DNA reads as TGTGCCAGCAGCTTAGGAGATAGCGGGAGTACTGAGCAGTTCTTC. Translated: CASSLGDSGSTEQFF.

The gene calls are TRBV19 and TRBJ2-5; 8 positions agree with TRBD1. V was clipped by 5 bases and J by 2 bases; unmatched bases: 1. Germline V gene sequence: CDR1 LNHDA, CDR2 SQIVND (reference sequence). CDR3 length equals 13 residues. This CDR3 is CASSWDRQETQYF. DNA for the CDR3: TGTGCCAGTAGTTGGGACAGGCAAGAGACCCAGTACTTC.

The chain employs TRBV7-9 and TRBJ2-2; D unclear. CDR1 and CDR2 (germline): SEHNR, FQNEAQ (reference sequence). The ends were cut back, 1 base at V and 1 base at J, with 4 bases in the middle. The CDR3 has 14 amino acids. CDR3 DNA sequence: TGTGCCAGCAGCTTAGTTCAGAACACCGGGGAGCTGTTTTTT. Encoded protein: CASSLVQNTGELFF.

The chain combines TRBV29-1 with TRBJ2-1, with D possibly TRBD2 on 6 matching bases. The CDR3 consists of 14 residues. V lost 3 bases and J 5 bases, leaving 14 bases between the germline ends. Germline V gene sequence: CDR1 SQVTM, CDR2 ANQGSEA. CDR3 sequence reads: CSVDAGPTNNEQFF. The DNA for the CDR3 is TGCAGCGTTGATGCGGGACCGACTAACAATGAGCAGTTCTTC.

The V call is TRBV11-2, the J call TRBJ2-7, with D tentatively TRBD2 (7 bases). V was clipped by 5 bases and J by 5 bases, with 16 bases between them. This CDR3 spans 14 amino acids. The germline gives CDR1 SGHAT, CDR2 FQNNGV. DNA of the CDR3: TGTGCCAGCAGCGGGAGGGACACAACCCACGAGCAGTACTTC. It codes for CASSGRDTTHEQYF. Full variable domain (rest looked up from reference TRBV11-2 and TRBJ2-7): EAGVAQSPRYKIIEKRQSVAFWCNPISGHATLYWYQQILGQGPKLLIQFQNNGVVDDSQLPKDRFSAERLKGVDSTLKIQPAKLEDSAVYLCASSGRDTTHEQYFGPGTRLTVT.

This chain uses TRBV18 with TRBJ1-1; no clear D. Looked up from germline, CDR1 is KGHSH and CDR2 is LQKENI. V lost 3 bases and J 6 bases, leaving 11 bases between the germline ends. The CDR3 spans 13 residues. The CDR3 spells CASSPPKWAEAFF. The CDR3 region has the DNA TGTGCCAGCTCACCCCCCAAGTGGGCTGAAGCTTTCTTT.

CDR3 nucleotides: TGTGCCATCAGTGAGTCAACGCGAGGACATGGCTACACCTTC. It yields the protein CAISESTRGHGYTF. The rearrangement links TRBV10-3 to TRBJ1-2; no reliable D call. CDR1 is ENHRY, CDR2 SYGVKD, per germline. The CDR3 is 14 residues long. V was cut by 0 bases and J by 6 bases, with 11 bases left in between.

The genes are TRBV7-9 and TRBJ2-3; 8 bases align to TRBD2. CDR3 size: 17 residues. V shed 1 base and J 0 bases; nucleotides not matched to a gene: 6. Germline loops: CDR1 SEHNR, CDR2 FQNEAQ (reference sequence). The CDR3 loop reads CASSLVTSGGSTDTQYF. CDR3 DNA sequence: TGTGCCAGCAGCTTAGTAACTAGCGGAGGTAGCACAGATACGCAGTATTTT. Combining the CDR3 with reference TRBV7-9 and TRBJ2-3 gives the whole variable domain DTGVSQNPRHKITKRGQNVTFRCDPISEHNRLYWYRQTLGQGPEFLTYFQNEAQLEKSRLLSDRFSAERPKGSFSTLEIQRTEQGDSAMYLCASSLVTSGGSTDTQYFGPGTRLTVL.

This clone occurred once. The chain combines TRBV5-1 with TRBJ1-1; D may be TRBD1 (5 bases). The CDR3 is 12 amino acids. Between the trimmed V and J ends, which lost 1 base and 6 bases, there was a span of 7 bases. Germline V lookup: CDR1 SGHRS, CDR2 YFSETQ. The CDR3: CASSLPGSEAFF. The DNA of the CDR3 is TGCGCCAGCAGCTTGCCAGGGTCTGAAGCTTTCTTT.

The genes are TRBV30 and TRBJ1-5; no clear D. The V end lost 1 base, the J end lost 1 base, and 8 bases lay between the germline ends. This CDR3 contains 14 residues. Germline assignment: CDR1 GTSNPN and CDR2 SVGIG (reference sequence). Here the CDR3 reads CAWSGTSSNQPQHF. CDR3 nucleotides: TGTGCCTGGAGTGGCACTTCAAGCAATCAGCCCCAGCATTTT.

This clone has just a few counts. The V call is TRBV7-9, the J call TRBJ1-2, with 7 bases identical to TRBD1. CDR3 length: 18 residues. The trim removed 4 bases at V and 2 bases at J, leaving 16 bases unmatched. The germline gives CDR1 SEHNR, CDR2 FQNEAQ (reference sequence). The CDR3, as DNA: TGTGCCAGCAGCTCTGGATACTATCGGACAGGAGAGAACTATGGCTACACCTTC. Encoded protein: CASSSGYYRTGENYGYTF.

The chain carries TRBV11-2 and TRBJ1-4; unclear D gene. The V end was cut by 1 base, the J end by 10 bases, with 16 bases between. The CDR3 loop spans 15 amino acids. CDR1 and CDR2 (germline): SGHAT, FQNNGV. CDR3 protein: CASSLAPGDNRKLFF. In DNA, the CDR3 is TGTGCCAGCAGCTTAGCCCCCGGAGACAACAGAAAACTGTTTTTT.

This sequence joins TRBV19 and TRBJ1-1; TRBD1 matches 7 bases. V trimming: 3 bases; J trimming: 3 bases; junction bases outside the gene matches: 4. The CDR3 spans 14 residues. CDR1 is LNHDA, CDR2 SQIVND, per germline (reference sequence). CDR3 in DNA: TGTGCCAGTAGTATTCCAGGGGGGCACACTGAAGCTTTCTTT. This encodes CASSIPGGHTEAFF.

The V call is TRBV19, the J call TRBJ1-5, with D tentatively TRBD1 (5 bases). This CDR3 has 15 amino acids. Germline lookup yields CDR1 LNHDA and CDR2 SQIVND (reference sequence). The ends were cut back, 5 bases at V and 0 bases at J, with 11 bases in the middle. The CDR3 spells CASSRDGYSNQPQHF. CDR3 coding DNA: TGTGCCAGTAGTCGGGACGGCTATAGCAATCAGCCCCAGCATTTT.

The chain carries TRBV19 and TRBJ1-2; D not certain. The CDR3 is 15 residues long. Trimming removed 5 bases from V and 8 bases from J, with 21 bases in between. Germline V gene lookup returns CDR1 LNHDA and CDR2 SQIVND (reference sequence). The CDR3 sequence is CASSDPFGVGYGYTF. CDR3 DNA: TGTGCCAGTAGTGACCCGTTCGGGGTCGGCTACGGCTACACCTTC.

The CDR3: CASSGPGGVNEQFF. The CDR3, as DNA: TGCGCCAGCAGTGGGCCAGGGGGGGTCAATGAGCAGTTCTTC. The V gene is TRBV10-1, the J gene TRBJ2-1; D assignment may be TRBD1 or TRBD2 (7 bases each). CDR3 size: 14 residues. Trimming pared 4 bases from V and 6 bases from J, leaving 13 bases between. Germline V gives CDR1 WNHNN, CDR2 SYGVQD (reference sequence).